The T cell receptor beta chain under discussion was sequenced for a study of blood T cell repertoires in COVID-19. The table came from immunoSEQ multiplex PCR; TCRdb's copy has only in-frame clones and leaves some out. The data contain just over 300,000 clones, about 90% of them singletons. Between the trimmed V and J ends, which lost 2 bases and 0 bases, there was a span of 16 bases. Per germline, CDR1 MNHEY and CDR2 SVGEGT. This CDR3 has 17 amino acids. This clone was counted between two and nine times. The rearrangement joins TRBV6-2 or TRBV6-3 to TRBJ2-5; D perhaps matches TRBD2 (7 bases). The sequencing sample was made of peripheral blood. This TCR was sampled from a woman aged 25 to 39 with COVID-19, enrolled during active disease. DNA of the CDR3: TGTGCCAGCAGTTACCTAGGTGGGGGGGCGGACCAAGAGACCCAGTACTTC. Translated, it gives CASSYLGGGADQETQYF.